The next 25 T cell receptor beta chains were all read from a single sample in a study of T-cell memory formation after mild COVID-19. Each CDR3 protein gets one entry after TCRdb re-called the 5' RACE reads with MiXCR. The table shows 200,000 or so distinct CDR3 sequences, with about a sixth occurring only once. Input material: PBMCs or a T cell subset sorted from them (not recorded which). Receptors were obtained from an adult woman who had mild COVID-19 (a few samples of this study predate the infection). Cell type and time point are not known.

The gene calls are TRBV5-1 and TRBJ2-1; 8 bases map to TRBD2. This CDR3 has 15 residues. The junction had 10 bases not matched to a gene; V was cut back by 4 bases and J by 7 bases. Germline CDR1 and CDR2: SGHRS and YFSETQ. CDR3 region: CASSPFGGAINEQFF. In DNA, the CDR3 is TGCGCCAGCAGCCCCTTCGGGGGGGCCATTAATGAGCAGTTCTTC. The full variable domain, its missing parts supplied by reference TRBV5-1 and TRBJ2-1, is KAGVTQTPRYLIKTRGQQVTLSCSPISGHRSVSWYQQTPGQGLQFLFEYFSETQRNKGNFPGRFSGRQFSNSRSEMNVSTLELGDSALYLCASSPFGGAINEQFFGPGTRLTVL.

The V call is TRBV5-1, the J call TRBJ2-2, with TRBD1 identical over 7 bases. The germline V gene encodes CDR1 SGHRS and CDR2 YFSETQ. The CDR3 consists of 15 residues. The junction had 5 bases not matched to a gene; V was cut back by 2 bases and J by 4 bases. In nucleotides, the CDR3 is TGCGCCAGCAGCTTACATGACAGGGCCACCGGGGAGCTGTTTTTT. Protein product: CASSLHDRATGELFF. Full variable domain (rest looked up from reference TRBV5-1 and TRBJ2-2): KAGVTQTPRYLIKTRGQQVTLSCSPISGHRSVSWYQQTPGQGLQFLFEYFSETQRNKGNFPGRFSGRQFSNSRSEMNVSTLELGDSALYLCASSLHDRATGELFFGEGSRLTVL.

This clonotype was picked up a small number of times. V is TRBV7-2 and J is TRBJ2-3; 7 bases align to TRBD2. The trim removed 1 base at V and 4 bases at J, leaving 11 bases unmatched. Germline CDR1 SGHTA, CDR2 FQGNSA. The CDR3 is 17 residues long. CDR3 amino acids: CASSLGSLGGSADTQYF. The CDR3, as DNA: TGTGCCAGCAGCTTAGGGTCTCTAGGCGGGAGCGCAGATACGCAGTATTTT.

The rearrangement joins TRBV18 to TRBJ2-5; D gene ambiguous. CDR1 KGHSH and CDR2 LQKENI come from the germline V gene. The CDR3 covers 13 residues. V lost 0 bases and J lost 5, with 7 bases in between. CDR3 coding DNA: TGTGCCAGCTCACCACCTCCCTCGGAGACCCAGTACTTC. This translates into CASSPPPSETQYF.

The CDR3 DNA sequence: TGTGCCATCGGGACGTTCTTGGGGGAGACCCAGTACTTC. As protein: CAIGTFLGETQYF. V gene TRBV10-3 combines with J gene TRBJ2-5; D tentatively reads TRBD1 or TRBD2 (5 bases each). The CDR3 sequence is 13 residues long. Trimming pared 8 bases from V and 5 bases from J, leaving 15 bases between. CDR1 is ENHRY, CDR2 SYGVKD, per germline.

This clonotype was seen repeatedly, ten times or more. V and J are TRBV7-8 and TRBJ2-4; D may be TRBD2 (5 bases). The CDR3 extends over 18 amino acids. Germline V lookup: CDR1 SGHVS, CDR2 FQNEAQ. The germline V and J ends were trimmed by 2 bases and 5 bases, with 22 bases remaining between them. CDR3 region: CASSLPPWRRVKENIQYF. The CDR3 region has the DNA TGTGCCAGCAGCTTACCCCCGTGGAGGCGAGTTAAGGAAAACATTCAGTACTTC.

In its sample, this clonotype was seen a few times. The chain links TRBV4-1 to TRBJ2-1; the D is unclear. Germline assignment: CDR1 MGHRA and CDR2 YSYEKL. V lost 0 bases and J 10 bases, leaving 10 bases between the germline ends. CDR3 length equals 13 residues. The DNA for the CDR3 is TGCGCCAGCAGCCAAGAGCTGGGCTGGGAGCAGTTCTTC. It translates to CASSQELGWEQFF.

This clonotype has a handful of counts. This chain uses TRBV27 with TRBJ1-5; D is possibly TRBD1 (5 bases). V lost 3 bases and J 9 bases, leaving 12 bases between the germline ends. CDR3 size: 13 residues. The germline V gene has CDR1 MNHEY and CDR2 SMNVEV (reference sequence). The CDR3 loop is CASSFDSAMPQHF. The CDR3 region has the DNA TGTGCCAGCAGTTTCGACAGCGCAATGCCCCAGCATTTT.

The DNA of the CDR3 is TGTGCCAGCAGCCCATGGAGTGGGACAGGGCGTCCCGGGGAGCTGTTTTTT. Its protein product is CASSPWSGTGRPGELFF. The chain combines TRBV7-8 with TRBJ2-2; 9 bases line up with TRBD1. V was pared by 5 bases and J by 6 bases, with 13 bases of the junction left unmatched. This CDR3 contains 17 residues. Germline V gene lookup returns CDR1 SGHVS and CDR2 FQNEAQ.

The chain has TRBV6-6 and TRBJ2-7, with 7 bases matching TRBD1. Trimming at V came to 2 bases and at J to 4 bases, leaving 14 bases not matched to a gene. There are 17 residues in the CDR3. From germline, CDR1 is MNHNY and CDR2 SVGAGI (reference sequence). As DNA, the CDR3 is TGTGCCAGCAGTTACACTCGAACCGGGACAGCTGGATACGAGCAGTACTTC. Translating gives CASSYTRTGTAGYEQYF.

V and J are TRBV6-1 and TRBJ1-1; the D is unclear. This CDR3 is built from 14 residues. V dropped 4 bases and J dropped 4 bases, with 13 bases sitting between them. Germline loops: CDR1 MNHNS, CDR2 SASEGT. The chain's CDR3 is CASSGGGVATEAFF. CDR3 bases: TGTGCCAGCAGTGGAGGTGGGGTGGCCACTGAAGCTTTCTTT.

The CDR3 spells CASSLDLRNEQFF. The DNA for the CDR3 is TGTGCCAGCAGCTTAGACTTACGAAATGAGCAGTTCTTC. V usage is TRBV7-2 and J usage is TRBJ2-1; no reliable D call. There are 13 residues in the CDR3. Germline-derived CDR1 and CDR2 are SGHTA and FQGNSA. Trimming pared 1 base from V and 7 bases from J, leaving 8 bases between.

This clonotype was seen ten or more times. CDR3 nucleotides: TGTGCCAGCAGCTCGGACTTCTATGGCTACACCTTC. Translating gives CASSSDFYGYTF. V is TRBV7-9 and J is TRBJ1-2; D is unresolved. Germline V gene sequence: CDR1 SEHNR, CDR2 FQNEAQ (reference sequence). The ends were cut back, 4 bases at V and 4 bases at J, with 7 bases in the middle. The CDR3 has 12 amino acids. Full variable domain (outside the CDR3, taken from reference TRBV7-9 and TRBJ1-2): DTGVSQNPRHKITKRGQNVTFRCDPISEHNRLYWYRQTLGQGPEFLTYFQNEAQLEKSRLLSDRFSAERPKGSFSTLEIQRTEQGDSAMYLCASSSDFYGYTFGSGTRLTVV.

V gene TRBV24-1 combines with J gene TRBJ2-2; TRBD2 matches 9 bases. With V trimmed by 7 bases and J by 3 bases, 2 bases remained unmatched. CDR1 KGHDR and CDR2 SFDVKD come from the germline V gene. This CDR3 is 14 amino acids long. The CDR3 protein is CATRRGGDTGELFF. CDR3 nucleotide sequence: TGTGCCACCAGGCGGGGGGGTGACACCGGGGAGCTGTTTTTT.

The sample holds a few counts of this clonotype. The CDR3 bases are TGCGCCAGCAGCCTCCGGGACAGGGGATCAGATACGCAGTATTTT. Translating gives CASSLRDRGSDTQYF. The V gene is TRBV5-1, the J gene TRBJ2-3, with 10 bases fitting TRBD1. Looked up from germline, CDR1 is SGHRS and CDR2 is YFSETQ. Trimming removed 4 bases from V and 4 bases from J; junction bases left unmatched: 6. This CDR3 is 15 amino acids long.

The count of this clonotype is one. The chain joins TRBV6-5 to TRBJ1-3; D may be TRBD1 (5 bases). Trimming removed 0 bases from V and 4 bases from J, with 16 bases in between. The CDR3 has 17 amino acids. Germline CDR1 is MNHEY and CDR2 is SVGAGI. The CDR3 loop is CASSYSFGDASGNTIYF. The CDR3 DNA follows: TGTGCCAGCAGTTACTCCTTCGGGGACGCCTCGGGAAACACCATATATTTT.

This clonotype was seen only a few times. The rearrangement joins TRBV6-5 to TRBJ2-5; perhaps D is TRBD1 or TRBD2 (5 bases each). Germline CDR1 reads MNHEY; CDR2 reads SVGAGI. The V gene lost 2 bases and the J gene lost 5 bases, with 9 bases spanning the gap. CDR3 size: 13 residues. Written as DNA, the CDR3 is TGTGCCAGCAGTTACAGGGGACGGGAGACCCAGTACTTC. This translates into CASSYRGRETQYF.

V gene TRBV6-5 combines with J gene TRBJ1-1, with unresolved D. Germline CDR1 MNHEY, CDR2 SVGAGI. This CDR3 is built from 15 residues. The V end was cut by 5 bases, the J end by 1 base, with 14 bases between. In DNA, the CDR3 is TGTGCCAGCAGTCCTTCCCGGGGAAAGAACACTGAAGCTTTCTTT. Encoded protein: CASSPSRGKNTEAFF.

This rearrangement joins TRBV29-1 to TRBJ2-7; possibly TRBD2 for D (6 bases). The CDR3 totals 12 residues. Germline V CDR1 and CDR2: SQVTM, ANQGSEA. V was shortened by 7 bases and J by 7 bases, with 17 bases between the two germline ends. CDR3 sequence reads: CSALGTPREQYF. Here the CDR3 DNA reads TGCAGCGCGCTCGGGACTCCTAGGGAGCAGTACTTC.

The V gene is TRBV11-2, the J gene TRBJ2-3; 8 nucleotides align to TRBD2. The V segment lost 0 bases and the J segment 6 bases; nucleotides outside the gene matches: 23. This CDR3 region has 21 residues. Germline values: CDR1 SGHAT, CDR2 FQNNGV. Written as DNA, the CDR3 is TGTGCCAGCAGCTTAGATCTGGCTAGCGGGTTTCGCCCCACTGTGAGGGATACGCAGTATTTT. Translation: CASSLDLASGFRPTVRDTQYF.

This clonotype was detected a few times. CDR3 in DNA: TGCAGTGCTACGGCCGGGGGCACAGATACGCAGTATTTT. This codes for CSATAGGTDTQYF. The V and J genes are TRBV20-1 and TRBJ2-3; maybe TRBD2 (5 bases). Germline V CDR1 and CDR2: DFQATT, SNEGSKA (reference sequence). V was cut by 4 bases and J by 1 base, with 9 bases left in between. The CDR3 spans 13 residues.

This clonotype was recorded a few times. The chain's CDR3 is CASSEFGYNEQFF. CDR3 DNA sequence: TGTGCCAGCAGTGAATTTGGATACAATGAGCAGTTCTTC. The V call is TRBV2, the J call TRBJ2-1; D not certain. This CDR3 comprises 13 residues. CDR1 and CDR2 (germline): SNHLY, FYNNEI. The germline V and J ends were trimmed by 2 bases and 4 bases, with 6 bases remaining between them.

A few counts support this clonotype. The chain uses TRBV30 and TRBJ2-3; 8 bases align to TRBD1. Trimming at V came to 2 bases and at J to 2 bases, leaving 3 bases not matched to a gene. The germline gives CDR1 GTSNPN, CDR2 SVGIG (reference sequence). The CDR3 runs to 14 residues. CDR3 protein: CAWSQGALTDTQYF. The CDR3 DNA follows: TGTGCCTGGAGTCAGGGGGCTCTCACAGATACGCAGTATTTT.

There are many counts of this clonotype. This sequence joins TRBV12-3 or TRBV12-4 and TRBJ2-2; 8 bases match TRBD1. V shed 5 bases, J shed 4 bases, and the junction held 6 bases outside the gene matches. The CDR3 is 15 residues long. CDR3 amino acids: CASSPAGTGTGELFF. The CDR3 DNA follows: TGTGCCAGCAGTCCCGCCGGGACAGGCACCGGGGAGCTGTTTTTT.

The chain recombines TRBV2 with TRBJ1-6, with D uncertain. The germline CDR1 and CDR2 sequences are SNHLY and FYNNEI. The V gene lost 7 bases and the J gene lost 10 bases, with 14 bases spanning the gap. There are 13 residues in the CDR3. CDR3 protein: CASNRGLGSPLHF. In DNA form, the CDR3 reads TGTGCCAGCAATCGAGGTTTAGGATCACCCCTCCACTTT.